The rows below give T cell receptor beta chains drawn from one sample of a study of radiation and T cells in renal cell carcinoma. Assay used: immunoSEQ multiplex PCR; TCRdb lists only in-frame clones, some missing. The table records about 77,000 clones, roughly 85% of them present only once. The material was blood, obtained from a patient whose treatment included radiotherapy and nephrectomy. These receptors were collected from a woman aged 55-70 years with renal cell carcinoma. The CDR3 runs from the conserved cysteine through the conserved F or W. The D gene is left open where the match is weak. Size is stated for part of the rows, as once, few or many counts, or as a class when the clone is expanded.

TRBJ1-1 | NA | TRBV30 | NA | TGTGCCTGGAGTCGGAGTCCGAACACTGAAGCTTTCTTT | CAWSRSPNTEAFF
TRBJ2-7 | NA | TRBV6-6 | NA | TGTGCCAGCAGAGGACTCACTTCCTACGAGCAGTACTTC | CASRGLTSYEQYF
TRBJ2-1 | once | TRBV13 | TRBD1 | TGTGCCAGCAGCTTACTAGGCCAGGGGACAGCGAATGAGCAGTTCTTC | CASSLLGQGTANEQFF
TRBJ1-4 | once | TRBV5-7 | NA | TGTGCCAGCAGGAGCCGGGGGTCACGGGGGAGCGAAAAACTGTTTTTT | CASRSRGSRGSEKLFF
TRBJ1-4 | NA | TRBV4-2 | NA | TGTGCCAGCAGCCAAGATCTAAGGGTCGAGGGGGAAAAACTGTTTTTT | CASSQDLRVEGEKLFF
TRBJ2-5 | NA | TRBV7-9 | TRBD2 | TGTGCCAGCAGCTTAGGACTAGCGGGGGAGACCCAGTACTTC | CASSLGLAGETQYF
TRBJ2-6 | NA | TRBV5-6 | NA | TGTGCCAGCAGCTTCGGGGGTAGGGATGGGGCCAACGTCCTGACTTTC | CASSFGGRDGANVLTF
TRBJ1-1 | NA | TRBV6-6 | NA | TGTGCCAGCAGTTACGGCAAGAACACTGAAGCTTTCTTT | CASSYGKNTEAFF
TRBJ2-7 | NA | TRBV9 | NA | TGTGCCAGCAGCTTCCGGACGGACTCCTACGAGCAGTACTTC | CASSFRTDSYEQYF
TRBJ2-3 | NA | TRBV7-3 | TRBD2 | TGTGCCAGCAGCTTACTGGAACTAGCGGGAGGCCGGGGTACGCAGTATTTT | CASSLLELAGGRGTQYF
TRBJ2-3 | NA | TRBV7-9 | NA | TGTGCCAGCAGCTTAGACCCCGGGGTTACGCAGTATTTT | CASSLDPGVTQYF
TRBJ2-7 | NA | TRBV5-6 | TRBD2 | TGTGCCAGCAGCCCAACTCTTAGTAGCGGGGCGTCTTACGAGCAGTACTTC | CASSPTLSSGASYEQYF
TRBJ1-3 | few | TRBV6-5 | NA | TGTGCCAGCAGCCCCGTCGCGGGAGGAAACACCATATATTTT | CASSPVAGGNTIYF
TRBJ2-5 | NA | TRBV6-5 | TRBD1 | TGTGCCAGCAGCCGGACAGGAGGAGTGGAGACCCAGTACTTC | CASSRTGGVETQYF
TRBJ2-5 | NA | TRBV10-1 | NA | TGCGCCAGCAGTTCCAACAGGGGAGGAGAGACCCAGTACTTC | CASSSNRGGETQYF
TRBJ1-5 | once | TRBV2 | TRBD1 | TGTGCCAGCAGTGAGAGGGGGCGCCAAGATCAGCCCCAGCATTTT | CASSERGRQDQPQHF
TRBJ2-7 | NA | TRBV7-2 | TRBD1 | TGTGCCAGCAGCACGACCGGACAGGGGGGGGAGCAGTACTTC | CASSTTGQGGEQYF
TRBJ1-3 | NA | TRBV4-2 | NA | TGTGCCAGCAGCCAAGCTCCCGGGTACACCATATATTTT | CASSQAPGYTIYF
TRBJ2-3 | NA | TRBV11-3 | TRBD1 | TGTGCCAGCAGCTCGGGACAGGGGACAGATACGCAGTATTTT | CASSSGQGTDTQYF
TRBJ1-1 | NA | TRBV28 | NA | TGTGCCAGCAGTCTATGGGTCAACGAGGGAGGGGTGAAAACTGAAGCTTTCTTT | CASSLWVNEGGVKTEAFF
TRBJ2-5 | NA | TRBV4-2 | TRBD2 | TGTGCCAGCAGCCATCCACACGGGGGGGAGACCCAGTACTTC | CASSHPHGGETQYF
TRBJ1-1 | NA | TRBV28 | TRBD1 | TGTGCCAGCAGGAGGGGGCAGTTGGTCGCTGAAGCTTTCTTT | CASRRGQLVAEAFF
TRBJ2-1 | NA | TRBV18 | NA | TGTGCCAGCTCACTTTCTCCGGACAATGAGCAGTTCTTC | CASSLSPDNEQFF
TRBJ1-3 | once | TRBV11-2 | NA | TGTGCCAGCAGCTTAGAGGGGGCCGGCTCTGGAAACACCATATATTTT | CASSLEGAGSGNTIYF
TRBJ2-1 | NA | TRBV7-9 | NA | TGTGCCAGCAGCCCCGTCCCAGGACTCCTTTACAATGAGCAGTTCTTC | CASSPVPGLLYNEQFF
TRBJ1-1 | few | TRBV19 | NA | TGTGCCAGTAGTGGGGAAAATAGGGCACAGGCTGAAGCTTTCTTT | CASSGENRAQAEAFF
TRBJ1-3 | NA | TRBV27 | NA | TGTGCCAGCAGTTTATCGGGAAGCTCTGGAAACACCATATATTTT | CASSLSGSSGNTIYF
TRBJ1-5 | NA | TRBV9 | NA | TGTGCCAGCAGCGGCGGCAGGGGCGACGGTCAGCCCCAGCATTTT | CASSGGRGDGQPQHF
TRBJ2-2 | NA | TRBV19 | TRBD2 | TGTGCCAGTAGTACCCGACTAGCGGGGGGGCCCGGGGAGCTGTTTTTT | CASSTRLAGGPGELFF
TRBJ1-2 | once | TRBV27 | NA | TGTGCCAGCAGTTTATCGGACCGGGGATACTATGGCTACACCTTC | CASSLSDRGYYGYTF
TRBJ2-4 | NA | TRBV18 | TRBD2 | TGTGCCAGCTCACCAGCGGGGGGCATTCCCATTCAGTACTTC | CASSPAGGIPIQYF
TRBJ2-7 | NA | TRBV29-1 | NA | TGCAGCGTGTCACTGCAGGGGCCCCTGATCTACGAGCAGTACTTC | CSVSLQGPLIYEQYF
TRBJ1-2 | NA | TRBV7-2 | NA | TGTGCCAGCAGCTTAGAGGAGGGTGGCTACACCTTC | CASSLEEGGYTF
TRBJ1-4 | once | TRBV4-1 | NA | TGCGCCAGCAGACAAGAGGGGACTAATGAAAAACTGTTTTTT | CASRQEGTNEKLFF
TRBJ2-7 | once | TRBV7-2 | NA | TGTGCCAGCAGCTTGTCCGGGACCGAGCAGTACTTC | CASSLSGTEQYF
TRBJ2-3 | NA | TRBV2 | NA | TGTGCCAGCAGGAGGGACTCCCGCCAATCAGATACGCAGTATTTT | CASRRDSRQSDTQYF
TRBJ1-1 | NA | TRBV13 | NA | TGTGCCAGCAGCTTGTTGGGGGAGAATCACCTGGGCACTGAAGCTTTCTTT | CASSLLGENHLGTEAFF
TRBJ2-1 | NA | TRBV29-1 | NA | TGCAGCGCCCGAGACGCCGCGAATGAGCAGTTCTTC | CSARDAANEQFF
TRBJ2-1 | NA | TRBV2 | NA | TGTGCCAGCAGTGTAACTCCCCGGCCCTACAATGAGCAGTTCTTC | CASSVTPRPYNEQFF
TRBJ2-7 | NA | TRBV9 | NA | TGTGCCAGCAGCGTAGGCCCCGGGGCCAGCGGTCTATCCTACGAGCAGTACTTC | CASSVGPGASGLSYEQYF
TRBJ1-2 | NA | TRBV7-2 | NA | TGTGCCAGCAGCTTAGTTTCCGGGAGCGGCTACACCTTC | CASSLVSGSGYTF
TRBJ2-7 | NA | TRBV5-1 | NA | TGCGCCAGCAGGGCAGGATCACAGGGAGCGGACTACGAGCAGTACTTC | CASRAGSQGADYEQYF
TRBJ1-4 | NA | TRBV5-6 | NA | TGTGCCAGCAGCTTGGCAGGACAGAGTAATGAAAAACTGTTTTTT | CASSLAGQSNEKLFF
TRBJ2-5 | NA | TRBV5-1 | TRBD2 | TGCGCCAGCAGCGAGGGACTAGCGGGGGGGCTAGAGACCCAGTACTTC | CASSEGLAGGLETQYF
TRBJ1-4 | NA | TRBV5-1 | TRBD1 | TGCGCCAGCCGGAGAAGGACAGGGCGGGAGACTAATGAAAAACTGTTTTTT | CASRRRTGRETNEKLFF
TRBJ1-6 | NA | TRBV28 | NA | TGTGCCAGCAGTATCACAACGGGTGGACCCCTCCACTTT | CASSITTGGPLHF
TRBJ2-3 | NA | TRBV7-9 | NA | TGTGCCAGCAGCTTGACTAGTACGGGGGCTGATACGCAGTATTTT | CASSLTSTGADTQYF
TRBJ1-1 | NA | TRBV5-4 | NA | TGTGCCAGCAGCGTCCAGGGTTACTCGAGGGATGGGGCTTTCTTT | CASSVQGYSRDGAFF
TRBJ1-6 | NA | TRBV6-1 | NA | TGTGCCAGCAGTGGAACAAGGGGGGACGGTAATTCACCCCTCCACTTT | CASSGTRGDGNSPLHF